The 12 T cell receptor beta chains presented below share a single source sample, sequenced in a study of regulatory T cells in long-lasting Graves disease. With iRepertoire HTBI primers and Arm-PCR of CDR3 regions, TCR beta libraries were built. TCRdb passed the multiplex PCR reads through MiXCR, listing each CDR3 protein once. Among about 470,000 distinct CDR3 sequences listed, about 22% were seen once. Stated time point: persistent/refractory GD, antithyroid drugs over 5 years with positive TRAb. Construction of the TCR library relied on RNA isolated from PBMCs. This material consisted of peripheral blood mononuclear cells (PBMCs), taken when the disease was refractory, from a patient treated with antithyroid drugs. These receptors came from a female donor with Graves disease.

This clonotype occurred a few times. The chain recombines TRBV30 with TRBJ2-7; D is uncertain. The CDR3 length is 13 residues. Germline V gene lookup returns CDR1 GTSNPN and CDR2 SVGIG (reference sequence). Trimming pared 5 bases from V and 0 bases from J, leaving 11 bases between. The CDR3 here is CAWRAYGSYEQYF. The CDR3 DNA follows: TGTGCCTGGCGGGCCTACGGCTCCTACGAGCAGTACTTC.

This clonotype was picked up one time. With a much larger clone just one base away, this may be a read error. The chain is built from TRBV10-3 and TRBJ1-2; D gene ambiguous. CDR1 and CDR2 from the germline V gene are ENHRY and SYGVKD. This CDR3 region has 13 residues. CDR3 in DNA: TGTGCCGTCAGTGAGTCGGCATCGGGAGGCTACACCTTC. This sequence encodes CAVSESASGGYTF.

This clonotype occurred many times. The chain is built from TRBV28 and TRBJ1-1, with TRBD1 as a possible D gene (5 bases). Between the trimmed V and J ends, which lost 6 bases and 1 base, there was a span of 18 bases. Germline-derived CDR1 and CDR2 are MDHEN and SYDVKM. The CDR3 is made up of 16 amino acids. CDR3 loop: CASSPRPGRRNTEAFF. The CDR3 DNA is TGTGCCAGCAGCCCTCGACCGGGACGGCGGAACACTGAAGCTTTCTTT.

This clonotype appeared a few times. The chain couples TRBV2 to TRBJ1-6; no firm D call. The ends were cut back, 3 bases at V and 10 bases at J, with 13 bases in the middle. The CDR3 is made up of 14 amino acids. The V gene's germline CDR1 is SNHLY and CDR2 FYNNEI. CDR3 in DNA: TGTGCCAGCAGTGAGCTCGTGGTGGGATCACCCCTCCACTTT. This sequence encodes CASSELVVGSPLHF. Looking up the rest from reference TRBV2 and TRBJ1-6 gives the full variable domain: EPEVTQTPSHQVTQMGQEVILRCVPISNHLYFYWYRQILGQKVEFLVSFYNNEISEKSEIFDDQFSVERPDGSNFTLKIRSTKLEDSAMYFCASSELVVGSPLHFGNGTRLTVT.

This clonotype was observed a handful of times. The chain joins TRBV3-1 to TRBJ1-2; D call uncertain. Germline V gene lookup returns CDR1 LGHDT and CDR2 YNNKEL (reference sequence). The CDR3 is 11 residues long. The V end was cut by 3 bases, the J end by 10 bases, with 9 bases between. CDR3 sequence reads: CASSQLAVYTF. The CDR3 DNA follows: TGTGCCAGCAGCCAGCTAGCAGTCTACACCTTC.

J is TRBJ1-1 and V is TRBV30; D is perhaps TRBD1 (6 bases). Trimming removed 5 bases at V and 6 bases at J, with 13 bases between. The CDR3 sequence is 12 residues long. The germline V gene encodes CDR1 GTSNPN and CDR2 SVGIG (reference sequence). CDR3 DNA: TGTGCCTGGGCGGCGGGGGGCCCTGAAGCTTTCTTT. Translated: CAWAAGGPEAFF. Full variable domain (rest looked up from reference TRBV30 and TRBJ1-1): SQTIHQWPATLVQPVGSPLSLECTVEGTSNPNLYWYRQAAGRGLQLLFYSVGIGQISSEVPQNLSASRPQDRQFILSSKKLLLSDSGFYLCAWAAGGPEAFFGQGTRLTVV.

This clonotype was seen repeatedly, ten times or more. The chain employs TRBV24-1 and TRBJ2-2; possible D gene TRBD2, 7 bases. Trimming took 12 bases from V and 4 from J, leaving 17 bases between them. This CDR3 has 14 amino acids. Germline CDR1 and CDR2: KGHDR and SFDVKD. The CDR3 here is CAVGGGRGTGELFF. DNA for the CDR3: TGTGCCGTCGGGGGCGGGAGAGGCACCGGGGAGCTGTTTTTT.

This clonotype was picked up a small number of times. This sequence joins TRBV29-1 and TRBJ2-5; TRBD2 might be the D (5 bases). Trimming removed 5 bases from V and 2 bases from J, with 9 bases in between. This CDR3 has 12 residues. Germline V gene lookup returns CDR1 SQVTM and CDR2 ANQGSEA. In DNA, the CDR3 is TGCAGCGTTTGGGAGCGACAAGAGACCCAGTACTTC. It specifies CSVWERQETQYF.

This clonotype was detected a few times. The chain recombines TRBV6-1 with TRBJ2-2; D is undetermined. In germline, CDR1 is MNHNS, CDR2 SASEGT. The CDR3 sequence is 16 residues long. V was pared by 0 bases and J by 3 bases, with 11 bases between. The CDR3 reads CASSEALRVDTGELFF. The CDR3 DNA reads TGTGCCAGCAGTGAAGCGCTTCGGGTAGACACCGGGGAGCTGTTTTTT.

As regards this clonotype: Possible read error: a much larger clone is one base away. This chain connects TRBV6-1 to TRBJ1-1; TRBD1 is a possible D gene (5 bases). The CDR3 is made up of 14 amino acids. Germline V gene lookup returns CDR1 MNHNS and CDR2 SASEGT. CDR3 nucleotides: TGTGCCAGCAGTCAAGACAGCGCCAGTACTGAAGCTCTCTTT. Protein product: CASSQDSASTEALF.

This clonotype has just a few counts. The chain carries TRBV28 and TRBJ2-7, with D possibly being TRBD1 or TRBD2 (5 bases each). The CDR3 sequence is 19 residues long. Trimming took 2 bases from V and 9 from J, leaving 32 bases between them. The germline V gene has CDR1 MDHEN and CDR2 SYDVKM. This CDR3 reads CASSLAGGLSYGAVPLQYF. The DNA for the CDR3 is TGTGCCAGCAGTTTAGCCGGTGGGCTCTCCTACGGGGCAGTCCCCCTGCAGTACTTC. The full variable domain, with the rest looked up from reference TRBV28 and TRBJ2-7, is DVKVTQSSRYLVKRTGEKVFLECVQDMDHENMFWYRQDPGLGLRLIYFSYDVKMKEKGDIPEGYSVSREKKERFSLILESASTNQTSMYLCASSLAGGLSYGAVPLQYFGPGTRLTVT.

The J gene is TRBJ2-7, the V gene TRBV29-1; either TRBD1 or TRBD2 may supply D (5 bases each). Germline V CDR1 and CDR2: SQVTM, ANQGSEA. This CDR3 has 13 residues. Trimming cost V 5 bases and J 7 bases, with 18 bases left between them. The DNA of the CDR3 is TGCAGCGTTATTGGGATAGGCTGGGGGGAGCAGTACTTC. Amino acids: CSVIGIGWGEQYF.